This T cell receptor (beta chain) originates from a study of T cells in Graves' hyperthyroidism and ophthalmopathy. The study's findings and limits: Most thyroid-expanded clonotypes above 0.001 were also found in blood. Before onset, ophthalmopathy was predicted by the model a median around 6 months earlier.

This clonotype was recorded many times. Its antigen remains unidentified. There are 16 residues in the CDR3. The junction had 8 bases not matched to a gene; V was cut back by 5 bases and J by 2 bases. TCR beta CDR3 regions were amplified from RNA. First-round RT-PCR targeting the TCR CDR3 was performed with the HTBI primer set. TCRdb reanalysed the multiplex PCR reads using MiXCR and keeps one entry per CDR3 protein. The data hold approximately 400,000 distinct CDR3 sequences, with more than 15% observed a single time. It was 8.5 to 10 ml of fresh peripheral blood that supplied the PBMCs. Source material: blood. The receptor's source is a woman aged 18-35 years with Graves' hyperthyroidism that later progressed to Graves' ophthalmopathy. The chain employs TRBV12-3 or TRBV12-4 and TRBJ2-2, with 7 bases lining up with TRBD1. CDR3 DNA: TGTGCCAGCAGTCCTAGGGGGCTATTTAACACCGGGGAGCTGTTTTTT. It specifies CASSPRGLFNTGELFF.